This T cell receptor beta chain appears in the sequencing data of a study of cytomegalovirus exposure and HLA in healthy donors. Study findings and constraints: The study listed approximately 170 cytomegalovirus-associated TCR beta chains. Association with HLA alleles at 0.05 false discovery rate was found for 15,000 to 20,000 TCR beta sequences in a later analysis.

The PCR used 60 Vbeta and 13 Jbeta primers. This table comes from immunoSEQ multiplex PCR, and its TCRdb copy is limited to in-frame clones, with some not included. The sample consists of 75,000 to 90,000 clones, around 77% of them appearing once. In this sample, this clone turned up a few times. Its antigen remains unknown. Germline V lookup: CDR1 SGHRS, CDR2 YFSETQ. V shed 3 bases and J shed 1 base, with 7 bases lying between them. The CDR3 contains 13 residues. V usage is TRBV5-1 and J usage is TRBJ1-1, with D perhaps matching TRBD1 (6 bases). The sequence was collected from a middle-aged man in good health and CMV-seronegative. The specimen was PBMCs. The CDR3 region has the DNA TGCGCCAGCAGCTGGACAGCGAACACTGAAGCTTTCTTT. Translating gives CASSWTANTEAFF.